What follows are 3 T cell receptor beta chains derived from one specimen sequenced in a study of blood T cell repertoires in COVID-19. TCRdb's copy holds only in-frame clones and misses some; the assay was immunoSEQ multiplex PCR. The repertoire holds about 50,000 clones, with more than 80% as singletons. The sequencing input was peripheral blood. Receptors were obtained from a human donor in a cohort sampled during active COVID-19.

The V gene is TRBV5-6, the J gene TRBJ1-6, with D possibly matching TRBD1 (5 bases). CDR1 and CDR2 from the germline V gene are SGHDT and YYEEEE. CDR3 length: 15 residues. The V end was cut by 7 bases, the J end by 9 bases, with 20 bases between. The CDR3 region has the DNA TGTGCCAGCTTTAGGGGTGACAGAGAGACTTCACCCCTCCACTTT. It is translated as CASFRGDRETSPLHF.

The rearrangement links TRBV3-1 (or the pseudogene TRBV3-2) to TRBJ2-7; 7 bases agree with TRBD2. The CDR3 contains 11 residues. With 4 bases clipped from V and 7 bases from J, the junction kept 1 base outside the gene matches. Germline V CDR1 and CDR2: LGHDT, YNNKEL (reference sequence). The DNA for the CDR3 is TGTGCCAGCAGCCGAGCGGGGGAGCAGTACTTC. This translates into CASSRAGEQYF.

The gene calls are TRBV28 and TRBJ2-2, with D perhaps matching TRBD1 (6 bases). The CDR3 extends over 15 amino acids. Germline CDR1 and CDR2: MDHEN and SYDVKM. V lost 6 bases, J lost 4 bases, and 15 bases lay in between. The CDR3 bases are TGTGCCAGCAGCCGGACCACAGGGCTCACCGGGGAGCTGTTTTTT. This sequence encodes CASSRTTGLTGELFF.